These 5 T cell receptor beta chains share one sample of origin, sequenced in a study of control samples from healthy donors and cancer patients. Assay: immunoSEQ multiplex PCR; the TCRdb copy retains only in-frame clones and omits some. The data show about 100,000 clones, less than 90% seen once. Sequenced: blood. These receptors came from a woman in her 50s in good health.

The rearrangement joins TRBV7-2 to TRBJ2-3, with 7 nucleotides matching TRBD2. V was clipped by 1 base and J by 8 bases; unmatched bases: 6. The CDR3 runs to 14 residues. The V gene's germline CDR1 is SGHTA and CDR2 FQGNSA. CDR3 amino acids: CASSLGAGVVTQYF. The CDR3 DNA follows: TGTGCCAGCAGCTTAGGGGCGGGAGTGGTTACGCAGTATTTT.

This chain joins TRBV7-2 and TRBJ1-1; D is uncertain. The CDR3 length is 15 residues. The germline V and J ends were trimmed by 2 bases and 4 bases, with 14 bases remaining between them. The germline CDR1 and CDR2 sequences are SGHTA and FQGNSA. CDR3 residues: CASSLSPGVSTEAFF. CDR3 nucleotides: TGTGCCAGCAGCTTATCCCCCGGGGTGAGCACTGAAGCTTTCTTT.

This clone was recorded a few times. J is TRBJ1-2 and V is TRBV6-5; D ambiguous. V was shortened by 4 bases and J by 8 bases, with 11 bases between the two germline ends. CDR3 length: 12 residues. CDR1 is MNHEY and CDR2 is SVGAGI in the germline V gene. The CDR3: CASSFDTQGYTF. As DNA, the CDR3 is TGTGCCAGCAGTTTCGACACCCAAGGCTACACCTTC.

CDR3 nucleotide sequence: TGCGCCAGCAGCCAAGATATAGGGACAGTCACCACAGATACGCAGTATTTT. Protein sequence: CASSQDIGTVTTDTQYF. The chain uses TRBV4-3 and TRBJ2-3; TRBD1 aligns across 7 bases. The CDR3 sequence is 17 residues long. Unmatched junction bases numbered 8, after V lost 0 bases and J lost 2 bases. The germline V gene encodes CDR1 LGHNA and CDR2 YSLEER.

The chain is built from TRBV13 and TRBJ1-1; a weak D match, TRBD1 (5 bases). CDR1 and CDR2 (germline): PRHDT, FYEKMQ (reference sequence). The CDR3 runs 12 residues. Trimming took 5 bases from V and 5 from J, leaving 9 bases between them. CDR3 bases: TGTGCCAGCAGCCGGGGGTCAACTGAAGCTTTCTTT. Translated: CASSRGSTEAFF.